This entry is about one TCR beta chain. TCRdb independently ran MiXCR on the reads; one entry per CDR3 protein. The data hold 29,000 or so distinct CDR3 sequences, with 18% observed a single time. This entry is derived from a study of patients with pleural tuberculosis. The CDR3 loop spans 14 amino acids. Trimming stripped 5 bases from V and 4 bases from J, with 14 bases between. Germline V CDR1 and CDR2: MNHEY, SVGEGT. V usage is TRBV6-2 or TRBV6-3 and J usage is TRBJ1-1; maybe TRBD1 (6 bases). The specimen sequenced was peripheral blood. This TCR was sampled from a human donor with pleural tuberculosis. The CDR3 protein is CASSPTGLSTEAFF. The CDR3 bases are TGTGCCAGCAGTCCTACAGGGTTGAGCACTGAAGCTTTCTTT.